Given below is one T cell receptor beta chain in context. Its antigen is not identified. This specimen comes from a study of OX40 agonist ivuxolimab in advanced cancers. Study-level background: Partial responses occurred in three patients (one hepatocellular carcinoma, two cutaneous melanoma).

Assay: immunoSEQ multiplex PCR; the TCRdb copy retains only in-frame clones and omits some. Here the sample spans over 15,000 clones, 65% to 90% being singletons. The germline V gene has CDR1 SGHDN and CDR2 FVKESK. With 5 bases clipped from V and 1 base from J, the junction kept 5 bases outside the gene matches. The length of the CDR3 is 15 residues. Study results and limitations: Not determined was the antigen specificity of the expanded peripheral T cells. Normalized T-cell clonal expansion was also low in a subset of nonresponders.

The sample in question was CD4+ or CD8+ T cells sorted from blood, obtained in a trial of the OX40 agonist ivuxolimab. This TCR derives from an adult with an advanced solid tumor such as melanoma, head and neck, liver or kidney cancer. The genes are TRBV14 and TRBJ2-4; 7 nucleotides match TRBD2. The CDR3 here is CASSGGGVAKNIQYF. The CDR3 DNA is TGTGCCAGCAGCGGCGGGGGTGTTGCCAAAAACATTCAGTACTTC.